Here is one TCR beta chain with its context. Antigen specificity is unknown. This sample was taken from a study of T cell responses to AZD1222 COVID-19 vaccine. Germline V CDR1 and CDR2: LGHNA, YSLEER. This CDR3 is 15 amino acids long. The germline V and J ends were trimmed by 0 bases and 4 bases, with 9 bases remaining between them. Data came from immunoSEQ multiplex PCR; TCRdb stores just in-frame clones and leaves some out. There are 150,000 to 200,000 clones in the sample; approximately 88% occur only once, and approximately 1.6% lies in the top ten. Overall study results and limits: None of the repertoires were sampled until the peak T cell response had passed. Baseline seropositivity characterized only a handful of AZD1222 recipients.

This clonotype was sampled from an adult in good health. The genes are TRBV4-3 and TRBJ1-4; tentatively, D is TRBD1 (5 bases). The source was peripheral blood, collected on day 0 of AZD1222 vaccination. CDR3 nucleotide sequence: TGCGCCAGCAGCCAAGAGGGGGTAGTTAATGAAAAACTGTTTTTT. It yields the protein CASSQEGVVNEKLFF.